The clone carrying this TCR beta chain was seen a handful of times. These data are taken from a study of blood T cells in healthy people across ages. Researchers isolated at least 6.5 million PBMCs per sample. Sample-barcoded 5' priming and a J-beta primer mix drove a second PCR of 7 to 11 cycles. TCRdb itself ran the 5' RACE reads through MiXCR, one entry per CDR3 protein. The sample consists of roughly 1.9 million distinct CDR3 sequences, about two fifths of them appearing once. CDR1 and CDR2 from the germline V gene are KGHDR and SFDVKD. The CDR3 is made up of 20 amino acids. J was trimmed by 3 bases and V by 4 bases; bases with no gene match: 22.

The V call is TRBV24-1, the J call TRBJ1-2, with TRBD1 matching over 7 bases. Source material: blood. The receptor was isolated from a human donor in good health. The CDR3 region is CATSDHRVPKTGQFDYGYTF. The CDR3 nucleotides are TGTGCCACCAGTGACCATCGCGTCCCTAAGACAGGGCAATTCGACTATGGCTACACCTTC.